Described below is a single T cell receptor (beta chain) sequence and its context. Its antigen is undetermined. J lost 4 bases, V lost 5 bases, and 8 bases had no gene match. Germline V gene lookup returns CDR1 SGHTA and CDR2 FQGNSA. The CDR3 is 14 residues long. The sample providers were healthy Caucasian people from Russia, aged about 6 to 90. This specimen belongs to a study of blood T cells in healthy people across ages. Primers used in a second PCR of about 6 to 11 cycles were a sample-barcoded 5' primer and a J-beta primer mix. One entry per CDR3 protein results from TCRdb running MiXCR on the 5' RACE reads. The table lists 1.5 million to 2 million distinct CDR3 sequences, about two fifths of them singletons. General study points: Among T cells, TCR beta diversity per million cells dropped roughly linearly as age rose. There was no known CMV status for donors, so expanded clonotype changes were possibly confounded.

This clonotype originated in a human donor in good health. Sequenced: blood. The rearrangement uses TRBV7-2 and TRBJ2-7; 7 nucleotides align to TRBD2. CDR3 loop: CASSRDGTTYEQYF. CDR3 DNA: TGTGCCAGCAGCCGGGACGGGACTACTTACGAGCAGTACTTC.